The sequence of this TCR beta chain was determined in a study of shared clonotypes between healthy human individuals. Trimming took 4 bases from V and 1 from J; bases not matched to a gene: 6. The CDR3 has 16 amino acids. Per germline, CDR1 SGDLS and CDR2 YYNGEE. Terminally differentiated effector memory CD45RA+ cells were excluded by CCR7 positive selection of CD45RO-negative cells. HIV-negative, healthy adults without recent acute infections or vaccinations were the donors. For every subset, genomic DNA was evenly distributed across several immunoSEQ plates. This table comes from immunoSEQ multiplex PCR, and its TCRdb copy is limited to in-frame clones, with some not included. The data hold under 600,000 clones, with about 98% observed a single time.

The chain carries TRBV9 and TRBJ2-7; 12 positions agree with TRBD2. The TCR was taken from a man under 40 in good health. Specimen: naive CD8+ T cells sorted from blood. The CDR3 spells CASSPPGLAGSYEQYF. The DNA of the CDR3 is TGTGCCAGCAGCCCCCCGGGACTAGCGGGTTCCTACGAGCAGTACTTC. Drawing the rest from reference TRBV9 and TRBJ2-7, the complete variable domain is DSGVTQTPKHLITATGQRVTLRCSPRSGDLSVYWYQQSLDQGLQFLIQYYNGEERAKGNILERFSAQQFPDLHSELNLSSLELGDSALYFCASSPPGLAGSYEQYFGPGTRLTVT.